This TCR beta chain was profiled in a study of blood T cell repertoires in COVID-19. The method was immunoSEQ multiplex PCR; TCRdb's version includes in-frame clones alone and lacks a portion of them. The sample carries around 140,000 clones, around 84% recorded once. This CDR3 comprises 15 residues. CDR1 is LGHDT, CDR2 YNNKEL, per germline (reference sequence). Trimming at V came to 4 bases and at J to 4 bases, leaving 7 bases not matched to a gene. The J gene is TRBJ1-2, the V gene TRBV3-1 (or the pseudogene TRBV3-2); 9 positions agree with TRBD1. The sequence was collected from a woman between 55 and 75 years old with acute or convalescent COVID-19. Sequencing used peripheral blood. Written as DNA, the CDR3 is TGTGCCAGCAGCCCCTCAACAGGGGGCGTCTATGGCTACACCTTC. Protein sequence: CASSPSTGGVYGYTF.